These 10 T cell receptor beta chains came from one sample sequenced in a study of molecular identifiers for immune sequencing clone quantification. TCRdb re-called the PCR reads with MiXCR, one entry per CDR3 protein. Among approximately 590,000 distinct CDR3 sequences listed, roughly 23% were seen once. The sequenced material came from naive CD8+ T cells from blood, with Jurkat cell RNA spiked in. The subset denotes: FACS-sorted CD8+CD4-CCR7+CD45RA+ naive T cells. The receptors stem from a human donor in good health. Some libraries in this study had Jurkat cell RNA spiked in.

The sample holds a few counts of this clonotype. The chain employs TRBV6-5 and TRBJ1-1; D is uncertain. V lost 4 bases and J 0 bases, leaving 15 bases between the germline ends. Germline V gene sequence: CDR1 MNHEY, CDR2 SVGAGI. CDR3 length: 16 amino acids. CDR3 sequence reads: CASSLESGFLNTEAFF. The CDR3 DNA reads TGTGCCAGCAGTTTGGAGTCAGGTTTCCTGAACACTGAAGCTTTCTTT.

Worth noting for this clonotype: Possible read error: a much larger clone is one base away. J is TRBJ2-2 and V is TRBV7-9; no definite D call. Looked up from germline, CDR1 is SEHNR and CDR2 is FQNEAQ (reference sequence). The CDR3 length is 14 residues. The CDR3 nucleotides read TGTGCCAGCAGCTTATCACGAATGGCCGGGCAGCTGTTTTTT. It translates to CASSLSRMAGQLFF.

This clonotype appeared a few times. This chain connects TRBV29-1 to TRBJ2-1, with 11 bases fitting TRBD2. The V gene end was trimmed by 0 bases and the J gene end by 6 bases; junction bases not matched to a gene: 7. The CDR3 consists of 16 residues. Germline CDR1 and CDR2: SQVTM and ANQGSEA. CDR3 sequence: CSVEDLGTSGSNEQFF. As DNA, the CDR3 is TGCAGCGTTGAAGATCTTGGAACTAGCGGGAGCAATGAGCAGTTCTTC.

The chain couples TRBV7-9 to TRBJ1-6; TRBD1 might be the D (6 bases). Germline V gene lookup returns CDR1 SEHNR and CDR2 FQNEAQ (reference sequence). The length of the CDR3 is 14 residues. V dropped 2 bases and J dropped 9 bases, with 11 bases sitting between them. CDR3 sequence: CASSLLTGASPLHF. CDR3 nucleotide sequence: TGTGCCAGCAGCTTATTGACAGGAGCTTCACCCCTCCACTTT. Supplemented by reference TRBV7-9 and TRBJ1-6, the full variable domain reads DTGVSQNPRHKITKRGQNVTFRCDPISEHNRLYWYRQTLGQGPEFLTYFQNEAQLEKSRLLSDRFSAERPKGSFSTLEIQRTEQGDSAMYLCASSLLTGASPLHFGNGTRLTVT.

This clonotype was detected ten times or more. V gene TRBV4-3 combines with J gene TRBJ2-4; possibly TRBD2 for D (6 bases). From germline, CDR1 is LGHNA and CDR2 YSLEER. V gave up 0 bases and J gave up 3 bases, with 15 bases separating them. The CDR3 spans 17 residues. The CDR3: CASSQDRRLGVKNIQYF. As DNA, the CDR3 is TGCGCCAGCAGCCAAGATCGGAGACTAGGGGTCAAAAACATTCAGTACTTC.

This clonotype showed up many times. This rearrangement joins TRBV4-1 to TRBJ1-1; 7 nucleotides agree with TRBD1. The CDR3 is 14 amino acids. V was pared by 4 bases and J by 6 bases, with 8 bases of the junction left unmatched. Germline V gives CDR1 MGHRA, CDR2 YSYEKL. CDR3 in DNA: TGCGCCAGCAGCCCCCTTCATCAGGGGGCTGAAGCTTTCTTT. It specifies CASSPLHQGAEAFF.

The rearrangement joins TRBV30 to TRBJ1-1; D remains ambiguous. Per germline, CDR1 GTSNPN and CDR2 SVGIG (reference sequence). CDR3 length: 11 residues. The V end was cut by 2 bases, the J end by 4 bases, with 5 bases between. CDR3 sequence reads: CAWSRGTEAFF. The DNA of the CDR3 is TGTGCCTGGAGTAGAGGCACTGAAGCTTTCTTT.

This rearrangement joins TRBV20-1 to TRBJ1-4, with D unresolved. The germline V and J ends were trimmed by 0 bases and 5 bases, with 7 bases remaining between them. The CDR3 has 13 amino acids. Germline V gene data show CDR1 as DFQATT and CDR2 as SNEGSKA (reference sequence). The CDR3 is CSARDYENEKLFF. The CDR3 bases are TGCAGTGCTAGAGATTATGAAAATGAAAAACTGTTTTTT.

The chain combines TRBV24-1 with TRBJ1-5, with TRBD1 identical over 8 bases. Losses at the gene ends were 8 bases for V and 0 bases for J; bases not matched to a gene: 8. This CDR3 region has 16 residues. CDR1 is KGHDR, CDR2 SFDVKD, per germline. CDR3 loop: CATTGQGSGSNQPQHF. The CDR3 coding sequence is TGTGCCACCACCGGACAGGGCTCAGGTAGCAATCAGCCCCAGCATTTT.

The chain couples TRBV19 to TRBJ1-6, with TRBD1 matching over 8 bases. V lost 1 base, J lost 10 bases, and 0 bases stayed unmatched. The CDR3 is 13 amino acids. CDR1 and CDR2 (germline): LNHDA, SQIVND (reference sequence). CDR3 amino acids: CASSIGTGSPLHF. CDR3 sequence (DNA): TGTGCCAGTAGTATAGGGACAGGGTCACCCCTCCACTTT.